The 22 T cell receptor beta chains below all came from one sample that was sequenced in a study of blood T cell repertoires in COVID-19. TCRdb keeps only in-frame clones here, not all; method: immunoSEQ multiplex PCR. The table has about 150,000 clones, 70% to 90% seen once. Material: peripheral blood. The receptors derive from an elderly man with COVID-19, enrolled during active disease.

This chain connects TRBV5-1 to TRBJ1-4; 8 bases are shared with TRBD1. The length of the CDR3 is 14 residues. V dropped 0 bases and J dropped 8; count of bases not matched to a gene: 3. CDR1 is SGHRS and CDR2 is YFSETQ in the germline V gene. DNA of the CDR3: TGCGCCAGCAGCTTGGGGCAGGGGGCGGAAAAACTGTTTTTT. This sequence encodes CASSLGQGAEKLFF.

The rearrangement uses TRBV24-1 and TRBJ2-1; TRBD1 is a possible D gene (5 bases). This CDR3 contains 14 residues. Germline loops: CDR1 KGHDR, CDR2 SFDVKD. V lost 2 bases and J 9 bases, leaving 13 bases between the germline ends. This CDR3 reads CATSDSYRFSEQFF. As DNA, the CDR3 is TGTGCCACCAGTGATTCGTACAGGTTCTCTGAGCAGTTCTTC.

This clone was seen a few times. The gene calls are TRBV5-1 and TRBJ2-2, with 7 bases fitting TRBD1. Trimming took 4 bases from V and 6 from J; bases not matched to a gene: 6. The CDR3 is 14 residues long. The germline CDR1 and CDR2 sequences are SGHRS and YFSETQ. The CDR3 here is CASSPRQGPGELFF. The CDR3 DNA is TGCGCCAGCAGCCCGAGACAGGGACCCGGGGAGCTGTTTTTT.

This clone was seen a few times. This chain joins TRBV9 and TRBJ2-7; 13 bases align to TRBD2. Trimming at V came to 4 bases and at J to 2 bases, leaving 9 bases not matched to a gene. CDR3 length: 17 residues. Germline V CDR1 and CDR2: SGDLS, YYNGEE. The CDR3 loop reads CASSPGRLAGGTYEQYF. The CDR3 DNA reads TGTGCCAGCAGCCCCGGGAGACTAGCGGGGGGAACCTACGAGCAGTACTTC.

The genes are TRBV5-8 and TRBJ2-5, with 7 bases matching TRBD1. The CDR3 has 15 amino acids. Germline CDR1 and CDR2: SGHTS and YDEGEE. J gave up 1 base and V 5 bases, and 8 bases lay outside the gene matches. CDR3 in amino acids: CASRTGQLIQETQYF. The CDR3, as DNA: TGTGCCAGCAGAACGGGACAGCTGATCCAAGAGACCCAGTACTTC.

The chain has TRBV7-3 and TRBJ1-1, with D possibly matching TRBD1 (5 bases). Germline V gene data show CDR1 as SGHTA and CDR2 as FQGTGA. The CDR3 contains 14 residues. V shed 5 bases and J shed 3 bases, with 13 bases lying between them. The CDR3 nucleotides read TGTGCCAGCAGCCTGGGGACGGGAGACACTGAAGCTTTCTTT. Translation: CASSLGTGDTEAFF.

This chain connects TRBV5-4 to TRBJ2-3; 10 bases align to TRBD1. This CDR3 is 16 amino acids long. The V and J ends lost 4 bases and 2 bases, in that order; junction bases with no gene match: 7. Germline loops: CDR1 SGHNT, CDR2 YYREEE (reference sequence). CDR3 DNA: TGTGCCAGCAGCACCAAGACAGGGGGCTACACAGATACGCAGTATTTT. It codes for CASSTKTGGYTDTQYF.

The rearrangement joins TRBV27 to TRBJ1-2, with D possibly matching TRBD1 (5 bases). Germline V gives CDR1 MNHEY, CDR2 SMNVEV (reference sequence). Trimming removed 7 bases from V and 4 bases from J, with 19 bases in between. The CDR3 sequence is 15 residues long. Here the CDR3 reads CASTRAPQGAYGYTF. The CDR3, as DNA: TGTGCCAGCACCCGCGCCCCCCAGGGCGCCTATGGCTACACCTTC.

Written as DNA, the CDR3 is TGTGCCAGCAGTCAAACCAGGCAGGCTACTAACTATGGCTACACCTTC. This sequence encodes CASSQTRQATNYGYTF. This chain uses TRBV2 with TRBJ1-2; D is unclear. Germline V gene sequence: CDR1 SNHLY, CDR2 FYNNEI. Trimming stripped 5 bases from V and 0 bases from J, with 16 bases between. This CDR3 spans 16 amino acids.

J is TRBJ1-2 and V is TRBV7-9, with TRBD1 identical over 10 bases. The J segment lost 7 bases and the V segment lost 4 bases, leaving 9 bases of the junction unmatched. Germline loops: CDR1 SEHNR, CDR2 FQNEAQ (reference sequence). The CDR3 is 15 amino acids. The CDR3: CASSSSGTGERGYTF. The CDR3, as DNA: TGTGCCAGCAGCTCCTCCGGGACAGGGGAGCGTGGCTACACCTTC. Variable domain in full (rest from reference TRBV7-9 and TRBJ1-2): DTGVSQNPRHKITKRGQNVTFRCDPISEHNRLYWYRQTLGQGPEFLTYFQNEAQLEKSRLLSDRFSAERPKGSFSTLEIQRTEQGDSAMYLCASSSSGTGERGYTFGSGTRLTVV.

V and J are TRBV13 and TRBJ2-6; possibly TRBD1 for D (6 bases). V was clipped by 4 bases and J by 4 bases, with 14 bases between them. CDR1 PRHDT and CDR2 FYEKMQ come from the germline V gene (reference sequence). The CDR3 has 16 amino acids. The CDR3 sequence: CASSYGTPLGANVLTF. In nucleotides, the CDR3 is TGTGCCAGCAGCTACGGGACACCCCTCGGGGCCAACGTCCTGACTTTC. Looking up the rest from reference TRBV13 and TRBJ2-6 gives the full variable domain: AAGVIQSPRHLIKEKRETATLKCYPIPRHDTVYWYQQGPGQDPQFLISFYEKMQSDKGSIPDRFSAQQFSDYHSELNMSSLELGDSALYFCASSYGTPLGANVLTFGAGSRLTVL.

The chain joins TRBV19 to TRBJ1-1; a weak D match, TRBD1 (5 bases). The length of the CDR3 is 17 residues. Per germline, CDR1 LNHDA and CDR2 SQIVND (reference sequence). Trimming cost V 2 bases and J 3 bases, with 19 bases left between them. The CDR3 loop reads CASSIIWRFEGDTEAFF. In DNA, the CDR3 is TGTGCCAGTAGTATAATCTGGAGATTTGAAGGGGACACTGAAGCTTTCTTT.

The V call is TRBV5-8, the J call TRBJ1-1; 7 bases agree with TRBD1. This CDR3 spans 15 amino acids. In germline, CDR1 is SGHTS, CDR2 YDEGEE. The J segment lost 11 bases and the V segment lost 6 bases, leaving 19 bases of the junction unmatched. CDR3 sequence reads: CASTPVPTGNDLAFF. The CDR3, as DNA: TGTGCCAGCACCCCAGTACCGACAGGGAACGACCTGGCTTTCTTT.

V usage is TRBV28 and J usage is TRBJ1-2; the D gene is possibly TRBD1 (5 bases). This CDR3 contains 12 residues. The V gene lost 7 bases and the J gene lost 5 bases, with 11 bases spanning the gap. CDR1 MDHEN and CDR2 SYDVKM come from the germline V gene. CDR3 sequence reads: CASTPGEYGYTF. CDR3 DNA sequence: TGTGCCAGCACCCCGGGGGAATATGGCTACACCTTC.

The genes are TRBV10-2 and TRBJ2-2, with TRBD2 identical over 8 bases. Looked up from germline, CDR1 is WSHSY and CDR2 is SAAADI. V trimming: 2 bases; J trimming: 1 base; junction bases outside the gene matches: 0. CDR3 length equals 15 residues. The CDR3 coding sequence is TGCGCCAGCAGTGAGACTAGCGGGAACACCGGGGAGCTGTTTTTT. Residues: CASSETSGNTGELFF.

This clone was seen a few times. This chain links TRBV7-9 with TRBJ1-4, with D unclear. The germline gives CDR1 SEHNR, CDR2 FQNEAQ (reference sequence). The CDR3 covers 15 residues. The V end lost 5 bases, the J end lost 7 bases, and 17 bases lay between the germline ends. Written as DNA, the CDR3 is TGTGCCAGCAGCACCCGAGAGATGCGAGTTGAAAAACTGTTTTTT. Its protein is CASSTREMRVEKLFF.

This clone showed up just a few times. The CDR3 DNA is TGTGCCAGCAGCCCCCGCGGGGGGGCGGGAGAGACCCAGTACTTC. It translates to CASSPRGGAGETQYF. The chain combines TRBV7-3 with TRBJ2-5; the match to TRBD2 covers 9 bases. Germline CDR1 is SGHTA and CDR2 is FQGTGA. There are 15 residues in the CDR3. Trimming at V came to 5 bases and at J to 4 bases, leaving 8 bases not matched to a gene.

The chain has TRBV10-3 and TRBJ1-6; a possible D gene is TRBD1 (6 bases). Per the germline V gene, CDR1 is ENHRY and CDR2 is SYGVKD. This CDR3 is built from 15 residues. Trimming removed 7 bases at V and 10 bases at J, with 20 bases between. The CDR3 DNA reads TGTGCCATCACTGAAAATGGACAGTTAGGGTCACCCCTCCACTTT. Translated, it gives CAITENGQLGSPLHF.

The J gene is TRBJ2-3, the V gene TRBV14, with D hard to call. The CDR3 sequence is 11 residues long. The germline V gene encodes CDR1 SGHDN and CDR2 FVKESK. V gave up 3 bases and J gave up 4 bases, with 2 bases separating them. CDR3: CASSHADTQYF. The CDR3 nucleotides read TGTGCCAGCAGCCACGCAGATACGCAGTATTTT. The complete variable domain, with remaining parts taken from reference TRBV14 and TRBJ2-3, reads EAGVTQFPSHSVIEKGQTVTLRCDPISGHDNLYWYRRVMGKEIKFLLHFVKESKQDESGMPNNRFLAERTGGTYSTLKVQPAELEDSGVYFCASSHADTQYFGPGTRLTVL.

The chain combines TRBV5-1 with TRBJ2-1; 12 nucleotides line up with TRBD2. V lost 5 bases and J lost 4; bases outside the gene matches: 4. Germline-derived CDR1 and CDR2 are SGHRS and YFSETQ. There are 15 residues in the CDR3. CDR3 nucleotide sequence: TGCGCCAGCAGTTCACTAGCGGGGGGATACAATGAGCAGTTCTTC. It specifies CASSSLAGGYNEQFF. Supplemented by reference TRBV5-1 and TRBJ2-1, the full variable domain reads KAGVTQTPRYLIKTRGQQVTLSCSPISGHRSVSWYQQTPGQGLQFLFEYFSETQRNKGNFPGRFSGRQFSNSRSEMNVSTLELGDSALYLCASSSLAGGYNEQFFGPGTRLTVL.

This chain connects TRBV3-1 (or the pseudogene TRBV3-2) to TRBJ2-6, with 7 bases that match TRBD2. Germline CDR1 is LGHDT and CDR2 is YNNKEL (reference sequence). The CDR3 covers 15 residues. With 2 bases clipped from V and 2 bases from J, the junction kept 0 bases outside the gene matches. DNA for the CDR3: TGTGCCAGCAGCCAACGGGGGGCTGGGGCCAACGTCCTGACTTTC. The encoded protein is CASSQRGAGANVLTF.

V and J are TRBV4-2 and TRBJ2-5; D perhaps matches TRBD2 (5 bases). The CDR3 sequence is 16 residues long. In germline, CDR1 is LGHNA, CDR2 YNFKEQ. Trimming stripped 0 bases from V and 5 bases from J, with 16 bases between. CDR3 nucleotide sequence: TGTGCCAGCAGCCAAGATGGATCTGGCTGGGAGGAGACCCAGTACTTC. This sequence encodes CASSQDGSGWEETQYF.